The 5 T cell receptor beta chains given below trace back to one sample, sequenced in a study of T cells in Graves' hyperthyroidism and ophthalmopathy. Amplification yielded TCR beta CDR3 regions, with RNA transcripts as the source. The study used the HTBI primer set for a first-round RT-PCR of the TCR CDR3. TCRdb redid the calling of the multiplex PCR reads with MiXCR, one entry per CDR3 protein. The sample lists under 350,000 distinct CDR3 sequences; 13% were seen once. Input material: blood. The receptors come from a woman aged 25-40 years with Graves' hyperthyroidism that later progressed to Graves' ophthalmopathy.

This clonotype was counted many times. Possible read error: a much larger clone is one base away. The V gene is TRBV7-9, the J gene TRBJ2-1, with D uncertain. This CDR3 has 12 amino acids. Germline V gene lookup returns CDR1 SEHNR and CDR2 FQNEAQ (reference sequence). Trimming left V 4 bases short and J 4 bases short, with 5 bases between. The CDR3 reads CASSWEYNEQFF. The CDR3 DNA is TGTGCCAGCAGCTGGGAATACAATGAGCAGTTCTTC.

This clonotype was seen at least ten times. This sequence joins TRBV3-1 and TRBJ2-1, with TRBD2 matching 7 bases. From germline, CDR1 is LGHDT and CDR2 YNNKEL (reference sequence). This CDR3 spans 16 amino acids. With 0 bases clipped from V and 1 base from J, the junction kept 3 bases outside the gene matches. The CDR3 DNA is TGTGCCAGCAGCCAAGATTCCGGGAGGTCCTACAATGAGCAGTTCTTC. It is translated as CASSQDSGRSYNEQFF.

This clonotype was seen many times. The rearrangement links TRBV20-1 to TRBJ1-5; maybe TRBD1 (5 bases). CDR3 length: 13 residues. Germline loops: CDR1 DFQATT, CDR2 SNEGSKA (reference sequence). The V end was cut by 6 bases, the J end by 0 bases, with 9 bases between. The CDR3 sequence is CSACDSSNQPQHF. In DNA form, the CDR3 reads TGCAGTGCCTGCGACAGTAGCAATCAGCCCCAGCATTTT.

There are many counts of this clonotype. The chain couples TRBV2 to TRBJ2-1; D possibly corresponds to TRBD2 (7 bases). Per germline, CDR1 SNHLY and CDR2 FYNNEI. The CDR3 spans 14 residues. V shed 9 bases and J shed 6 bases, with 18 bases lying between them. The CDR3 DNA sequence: TGTGCCAGGGACAGCTGGGGGGGTGGCAATGAGCAGTTCTTC. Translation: CARDSWGGGNEQFF.

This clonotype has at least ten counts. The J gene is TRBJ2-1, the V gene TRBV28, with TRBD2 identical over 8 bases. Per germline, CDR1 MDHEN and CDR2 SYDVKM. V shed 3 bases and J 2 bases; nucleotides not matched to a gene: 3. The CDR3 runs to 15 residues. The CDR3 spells CASSLSGRAYNEQFF. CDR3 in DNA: TGTGCCAGCAGTTTGTCCGGGAGGGCCTACAATGAGCAGTTCTTC.